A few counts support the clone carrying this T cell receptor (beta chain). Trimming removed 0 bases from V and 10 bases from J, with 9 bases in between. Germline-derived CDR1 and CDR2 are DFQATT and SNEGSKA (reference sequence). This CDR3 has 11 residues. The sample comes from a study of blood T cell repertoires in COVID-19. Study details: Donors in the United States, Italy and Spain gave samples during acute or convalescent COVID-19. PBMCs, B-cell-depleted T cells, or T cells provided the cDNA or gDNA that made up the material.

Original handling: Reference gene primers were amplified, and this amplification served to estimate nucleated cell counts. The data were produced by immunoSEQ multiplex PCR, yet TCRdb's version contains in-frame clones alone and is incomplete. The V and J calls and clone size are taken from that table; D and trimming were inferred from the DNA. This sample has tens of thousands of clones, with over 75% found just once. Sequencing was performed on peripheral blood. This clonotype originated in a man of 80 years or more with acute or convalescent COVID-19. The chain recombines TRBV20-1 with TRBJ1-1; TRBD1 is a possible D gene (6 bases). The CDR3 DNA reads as TGCAGTGCTAGAGAGGGGGGGCGAGCTTTCTTT. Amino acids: CSAREGGRAFF.